The 5 T cell receptor beta chains below all came from one sample that was sequenced in a study of control samples from healthy donors and cancer patients. Clones were sequenced by immunoSEQ multiplex PCR, and TCRdb holds only the in-frame ones, with some missing. The sample lists roughly 160,000 clones; around 88% were seen once. The specimen sequenced was blood. The source is a woman between 25 and 40 years old in good health.

V is TRBV7-8 and J is TRBJ1-1; D call uncertain. Trimming cost V 4 bases and J 4 bases, with 13 bases left between them. CDR3 length: 14 amino acids. Germline V CDR1 and CDR2: SGHVS, FQNEAQ. This CDR3 is CASSSGRVSTEAFF. The CDR3 bases are TGTGCCAGCAGCTCGGGTCGCGTAAGCACTGAAGCTTTCTTT.

The chain employs TRBV18 and TRBJ2-5; 9 bases line up with TRBD1. This CDR3 is 15 amino acids long. J lost 2 bases, V lost 3 bases, and 4 bases had no gene match. The germline V gene encodes CDR1 KGHSH and CDR2 LQKENI. The CDR3 coding sequence is TGTGCCAGCTCACCGGGGGACAGGGCGCAAGAGACCCAGTACTTC. As protein: CASSPGDRAQETQYF.

The J gene is TRBJ2-2, the V gene TRBV7-9; 9 nucleotides line up with TRBD2. This CDR3 is 17 amino acids long. Trimming took 5 bases from V and 3 from J; bases not matched to a gene: 10. Germline V gene lookup returns CDR1 SEHNR and CDR2 FQNEAQ (reference sequence). CDR3 DNA: TGTGCCAGCAGCCCGCAACCGGGACTAGCCGACACCGGGGAGCTGTTTTTT. Translation: CASSPQPGLADTGELFF. The full variable domain, in which reference TRBV7-9 and TRBJ2-2 provide the parts outside the CDR3, is DTGVSQNPRHKITKRGQNVTFRCDPISEHNRLYWYRQTLGQGPEFLTYFQNEAQLEKSRLLSDRFSAERPKGSFSTLEIQRTEQGDSAMYLCASSPQPGLADTGELFFGEGSRLTVL.

CDR3 sequence (DNA): TGTGCCAGCAGCTTGCGGGTGAGGGAAAAACTGTTTTTT. Protein: CASSLRVREKLFF. V and J are TRBV5-6 and TRBJ1-4, with D uncertain. The CDR3 has 13 amino acids. V lost 1 base and J lost 8, with 9 bases in between. The germline CDR1 and CDR2 sequences are SGHDT and YYEEEE.

This clone came up once. The chain employs TRBV9 and TRBJ1-1; D possibly corresponds to TRBD1 (5 bases). V was pared by 0 bases and J by 3 bases, with 12 bases between. This CDR3 spans 15 amino acids. The germline gives CDR1 SGDLS, CDR2 YYNGEE. The CDR3 sequence: CASSVEAGRDTEAFF. The CDR3 DNA follows: TGTGCCAGCAGCGTAGAGGCAGGGAGGGACACTGAAGCTTTCTTT.